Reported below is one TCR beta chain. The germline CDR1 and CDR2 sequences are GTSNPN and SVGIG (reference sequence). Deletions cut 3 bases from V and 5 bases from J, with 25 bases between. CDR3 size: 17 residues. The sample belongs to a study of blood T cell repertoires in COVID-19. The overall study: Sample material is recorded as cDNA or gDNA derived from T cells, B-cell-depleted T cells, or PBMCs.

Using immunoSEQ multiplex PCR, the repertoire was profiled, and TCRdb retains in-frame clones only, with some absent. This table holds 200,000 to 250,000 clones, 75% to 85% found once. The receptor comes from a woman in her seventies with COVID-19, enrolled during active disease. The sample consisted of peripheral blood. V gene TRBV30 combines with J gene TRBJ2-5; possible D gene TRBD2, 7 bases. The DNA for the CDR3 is TGTGCCTGGAGACCAATAGGGGGGAGGGCCTCGGGGGAGACCCAGTACTTC. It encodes CAWRPIGGRASGETQYF.